This TCR beta chain was obtained from a study of beta chain features in type 1 diabetes. Study as a whole: All of the samples together had over 90 million sorted cells examined. Study conclusions and caveats: In all four CD4+ subsets, TCRB CDR3 length was significantly, moderately reduced in type 1 diabetes. Healthy donors had naive, central memory and Treg TCRB repertoires that appeared less similar than those seen among patients.

Of the isolated RNA, all was reverse transcribed, and so the sequenced material was expressed TCRB transcripts. TCRdb keeps only in-frame clones here, not all; method: immunoSEQ multiplex PCR. The repertoire holds some 280,000 clones, with 14% as singletons. This clone was seen more than once but under ten times. Its antigen is currently unknown. Trimming took 0 bases from V and 7 from J; bases not matched to a gene: 5. Germline CDR1 SGDLS, CDR2 YYNGEE. This CDR3 has 15 amino acids. The sequenced sample was naive CD4+ T cells from blood. The TCR originated in a man in his thirties or forties with type 1 diabetes. The rearrangement joins TRBV9 to TRBJ2-2; 8 bases match TRBD2. CDR3 in amino acids: CASSVGAGAGGELFF. CDR3 coding DNA: TGTGCCAGCAGCGTAGGAGCGGGAGCGGGCGGGGAGCTGTTTTTT.